This TCR beta chain was captured in a study of cytomegalovirus exposure and HLA in healthy donors. Study-wide points: When a later analysis was performed, an Asian-associated ancestry cluster reportedly had fewer N-insertions than the roughly 640-donor mean. Reported findings show TCR beta sequences accurately forecast HLA-A and HLA-B alleles in most subjects.

Primers for the PCR totalled 60 Vbeta and 13 Jbeta. Per the original data handling: Unique TCR beta chains numbered about 72 million in a later analysis, with approximately 10 million shared. Repertoires were generated with immunoSEQ multiplex PCR, while TCRdb's copy carries only in-frame clones and drops some. V, J and clone size reflect that table, while D and trimming were determined from the DNA. The profile shows over 85,000 clones, roughly four fifths of them singletons. This clone was found a few times. The target antigen is unknown. There are 12 residues in the CDR3. V lost 4 bases to trimming and J lost 6 bases, with 5 bases between them. Germline CDR1 and CDR2: SGHKS and YYEKEE (reference sequence).

This clonotype originated in a woman in her twenties or thirties in good health and CMV-seronegative. Sequences were obtained from PBMCs. The V and J genes are TRBV5-5 and TRBJ1-6; no firm D call. The CDR3 spells CASSLPNSPLHF. The CDR3, as DNA: TGTGCCAGCAGCCTCCCTAATTCACCCCTCCACTTT.